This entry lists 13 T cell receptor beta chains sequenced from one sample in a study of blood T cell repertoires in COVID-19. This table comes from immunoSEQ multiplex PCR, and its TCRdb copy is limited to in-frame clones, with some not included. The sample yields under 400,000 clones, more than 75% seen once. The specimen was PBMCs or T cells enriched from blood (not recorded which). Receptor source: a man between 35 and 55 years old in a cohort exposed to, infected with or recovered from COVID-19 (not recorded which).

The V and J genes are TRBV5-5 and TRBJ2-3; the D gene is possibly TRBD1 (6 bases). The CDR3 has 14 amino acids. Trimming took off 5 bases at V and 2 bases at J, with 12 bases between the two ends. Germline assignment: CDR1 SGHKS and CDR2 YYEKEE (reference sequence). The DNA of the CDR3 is TGTGCCAGCAGTCAGACAGGCCCCACAGATACGCAGTATTTT. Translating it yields CASSQTGPTDTQYF.

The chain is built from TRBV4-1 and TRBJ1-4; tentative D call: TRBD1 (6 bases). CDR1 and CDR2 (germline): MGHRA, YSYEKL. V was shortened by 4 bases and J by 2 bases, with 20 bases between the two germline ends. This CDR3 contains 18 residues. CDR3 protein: CASSLRDTVMFTNEKLFF. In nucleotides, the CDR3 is TGCGCCAGCAGCCTCCGGGACACTGTTATGTTTACTAATGAAAAACTGTTTTTT.

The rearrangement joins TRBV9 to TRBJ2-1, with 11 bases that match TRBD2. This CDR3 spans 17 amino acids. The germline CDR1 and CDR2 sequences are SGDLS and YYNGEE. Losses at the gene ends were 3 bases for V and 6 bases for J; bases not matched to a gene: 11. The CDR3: CASSAPGLAGAFNEQFF. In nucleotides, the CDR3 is TGTGCCAGCAGCGCCCCAGGACTAGCGGGCGCCTTCAATGAGCAGTTCTTC.

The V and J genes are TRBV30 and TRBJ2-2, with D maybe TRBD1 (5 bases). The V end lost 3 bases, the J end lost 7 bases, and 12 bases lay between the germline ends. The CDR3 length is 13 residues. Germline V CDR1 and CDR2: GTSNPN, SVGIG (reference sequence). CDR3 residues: CAWSAGAVGELFF. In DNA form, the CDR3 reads TGTGCCTGGAGCGCTGGGGCGGTCGGGGAGCTGTTTTTT.

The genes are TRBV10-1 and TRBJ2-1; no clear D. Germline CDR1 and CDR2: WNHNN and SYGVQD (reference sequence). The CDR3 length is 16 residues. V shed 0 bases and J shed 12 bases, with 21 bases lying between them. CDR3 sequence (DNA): TGCGCCAGCAGTGAGTCGACTCAAGGCAAGGCTGGGTTGCAGTTCTTC. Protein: CASSESTQGKAGLQFF.

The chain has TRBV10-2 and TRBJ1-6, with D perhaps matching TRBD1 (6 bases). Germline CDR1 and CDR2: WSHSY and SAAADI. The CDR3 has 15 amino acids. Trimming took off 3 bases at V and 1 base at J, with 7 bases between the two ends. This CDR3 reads CASSDRGSYNSPLHF. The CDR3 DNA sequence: TGCGCCAGCAGTGACAGGGGTTCCTATAATTCACCCCTCCACTTT.

CDR3: CASTGGQGAPETQYF. The CDR3 nucleotides are TGCGCCAGCACGGGTGGACAGGGAGCCCCAGAGACCCAGTACTTC. The genes are TRBV5-1 and TRBJ2-5; 8 bases line up with TRBD1. V was clipped by 6 bases and J by 4 bases; unmatched bases: 11. The CDR3 contains 15 residues. CDR1 and CDR2 (germline): SGHRS, YFSETQ.

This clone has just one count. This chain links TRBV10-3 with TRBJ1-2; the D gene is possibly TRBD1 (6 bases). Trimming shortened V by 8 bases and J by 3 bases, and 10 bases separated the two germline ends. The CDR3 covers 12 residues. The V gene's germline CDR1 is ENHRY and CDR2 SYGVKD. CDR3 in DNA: TGTGCCATCCGGACAGCGGACTATGGCTACACCTTC. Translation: CAIRTADYGYTF.

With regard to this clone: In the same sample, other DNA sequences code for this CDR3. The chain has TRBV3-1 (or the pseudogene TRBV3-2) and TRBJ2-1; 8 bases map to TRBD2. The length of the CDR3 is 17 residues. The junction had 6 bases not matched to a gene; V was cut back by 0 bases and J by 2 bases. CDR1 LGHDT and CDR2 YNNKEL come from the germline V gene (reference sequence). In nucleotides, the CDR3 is TGTGCCAGCAGCCAAGACGGTCTAGCGGGTGCCTACAATGAGCAGTTCTTC. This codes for CASSQDGLAGAYNEQFF.

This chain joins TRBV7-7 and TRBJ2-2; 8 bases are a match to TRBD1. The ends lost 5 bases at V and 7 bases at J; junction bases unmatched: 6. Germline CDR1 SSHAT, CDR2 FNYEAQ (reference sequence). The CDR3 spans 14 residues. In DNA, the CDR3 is TGTGCCAGCAGCCCCAGACAGGGGAACGGGGAGCTGTTTTTT. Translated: CASSPRQGNGELFF. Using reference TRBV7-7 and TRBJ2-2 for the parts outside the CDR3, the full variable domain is GAGVSQSPRYKVTKRGQDVTLRCDPISSHATLYWYQQALGQGPEFLTYFNYEAQPDKSGLPSDRFSAERPEGSISTLTIQRTEQRDSAMYRCASSPRQGNGELFFGEGSRLTVL.

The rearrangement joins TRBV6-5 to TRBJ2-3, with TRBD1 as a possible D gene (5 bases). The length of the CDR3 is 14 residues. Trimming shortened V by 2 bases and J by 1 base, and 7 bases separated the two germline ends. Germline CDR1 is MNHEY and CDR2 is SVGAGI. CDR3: CASSYQGGTDTQYF. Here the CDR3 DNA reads TGTGCCAGCAGTTACCAGGGCGGCACAGATACGCAGTATTTT.

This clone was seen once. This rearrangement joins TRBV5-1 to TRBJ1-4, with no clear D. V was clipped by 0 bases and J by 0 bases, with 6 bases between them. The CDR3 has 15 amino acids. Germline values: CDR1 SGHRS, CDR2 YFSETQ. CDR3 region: CASSLVGTTNEKLFF. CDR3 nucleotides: TGCGCCAGCAGCTTGGTCGGGACAACTAATGAAAAACTGTTTTTT.

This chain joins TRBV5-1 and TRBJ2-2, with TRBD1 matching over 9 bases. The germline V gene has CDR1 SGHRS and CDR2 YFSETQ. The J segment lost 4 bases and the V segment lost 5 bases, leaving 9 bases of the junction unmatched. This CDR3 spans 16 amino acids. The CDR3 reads CASSRPDRGGTGELFF. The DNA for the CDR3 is TGCGCCAGCAGTCGCCCGGACAGGGGCGGCACCGGGGAGCTGTTTTTT.